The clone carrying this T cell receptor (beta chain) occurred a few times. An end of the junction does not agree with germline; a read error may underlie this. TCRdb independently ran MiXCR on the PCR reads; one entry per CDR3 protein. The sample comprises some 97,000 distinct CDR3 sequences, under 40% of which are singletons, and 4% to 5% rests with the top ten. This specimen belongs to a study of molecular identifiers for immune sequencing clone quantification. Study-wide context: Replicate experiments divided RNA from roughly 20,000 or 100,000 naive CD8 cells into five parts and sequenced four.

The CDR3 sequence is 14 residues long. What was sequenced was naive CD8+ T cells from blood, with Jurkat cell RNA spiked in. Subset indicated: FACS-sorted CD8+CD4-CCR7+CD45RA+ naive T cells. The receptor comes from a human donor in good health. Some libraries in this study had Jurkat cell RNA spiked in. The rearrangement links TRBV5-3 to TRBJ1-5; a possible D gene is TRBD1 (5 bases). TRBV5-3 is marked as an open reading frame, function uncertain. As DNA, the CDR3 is TGTGCCAGCAGCTTGGAGCAGGGATCTCAGCCCCAGCATTTT. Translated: CASSLEQGSQPQHF.